A selection of T cell receptor beta chains follows, all from one sample in a study of blood T cell repertoires in COVID-19. Libraries were prepared by immunoSEQ multiplex PCR; TCRdb keeps only in-frame clonotypes and omits some of them. The table lists tens of thousands of clones, less than 90% of them singletons. The sequenced sample consisted of peripheral blood. These receptors all stem from a woman between 55 and 75 years old with active COVID-19. CDR3s include the opening cysteine and the closing phenylalanine or tryptophan. The D gene is left open where the match is weak. The size of a clone is reported for some rows only, either as once, few or many, or as a class for expanded clones.

V gene	D gene	J gene	clone size	CDR3 DNA	CDR3 protein
TRBV5-5	TRBD2	TRBJ2-1	-	TGTGCCAGCAGTCAACCCCCCCGGGGTAGCGGGATTTCTTACAATGAGCAGTTCTTC	CASSQPPRGSGISYNEQFF
TRBV28	-	TRBJ2-3	-	TGTGCCAGCAGTTTAGGGCTAGCGCGGCGCGGTACGCAGTATTTT	CASSLGLARRGTQYF
TRBV4-1	-	TRBJ1-6	-	TGCGCCAGCAGCCCCGCGAAGGACAGAACTAATTCACCCCTCCACTTT	CASSPAKDRTNSPLHF
TRBV30	-	TRBJ1-5	-	TGTGCCTGGAGTGCCGGGGTCACTCCTCGCAATCAGCCCCAGCATTTT	CAWSAGVTPRNQPQHF
TRBV4-2	-	TRBJ1-2	-	TGTGCCAGCAGCCAAGAATCCGGGCTCCTTGGACAGAACTATGGCTACACCTTC	CASSQESGLLGQNYGYTF
TRBV23-1	-	TRBJ2-5	-	TGCGCCAGCAGCCTAGGTATGCAAGAGACCCAGTACTTC	CASSLGMQETQYF
TRBV5-1	TRBD2	TRBJ2-7	once	TGCGCCAGCCGGAGGGTCGGCGGGGGGAAGTCCTACGAGCAGTACTTC	CASRRVGGGKSYEQYF
TRBV5-1	-	TRBJ2-1	-	TGCGCCAGCAGCCCGAGGGAGCCTTTTTACTCCTACAATGAGCAGTTCTTC	CASSPREPFYSYNEQFF
TRBV7-6	TRBD2	TRBJ2-1	few	TGTGCCAGCAGCCAGGGACTAGCGGTTGAGCAGTTCTTC	CASSQGLAVEQFF
TRBV27	-	TRBJ2-1	-	TGTGCCAGCAGTCACCCTAGCGCCGACTCCTACAATGAGCAGTTCTTC	CASSHPSADSYNEQFF
TRBV7-3	TRBD1	TRBJ2-3	-	TGTGCCAGCAGCCAGGACAGGGGTGTAACAGATACGCAGTATTTT	CASSQDRGVTDTQYF
TRBV14	-	TRBJ2-1	-	TGTGCCAGCAGCCAAACCAGTGCGGGGTGGGATGAGCAGTTCTTC	CASSQTSAGWDEQFF
TRBV28	-	TRBJ1-4	-	TGTGCCAGCAGAGACAGAGCATCTGAAAAACTGTTTTTT	CASRDRASEKLFF
TRBV6-4	TRBD1	TRBJ1-2	-	TGTGCCAGCAAGTTATACGGGACAGCAGCCTATGGCTACACCTTC	CASKLYGTAAYGYTF
TRBV5-8	-	TRBJ1-2	once	TGTGCCAGCAGCCCGCGGGACGCCGGGTTCTATGGCTACACCTTC	CASSPRDAGFYGYTF
TRBV23-1	-	TRBJ2-1	-	TGCGCCAGCAGTCAACGGCCCCACGGGGTTGGAGAGCAGTTCTTC	CASSQRPHGVGEQFF
TRBV5-4	TRBD2	TRBJ2-7	medium-sized	TGTGCCAGCAGCCGCGGACTAGCTCGCACCTACGAGCAGTACTTC	CASSRGLARTYEQYF
TRBV27	TRBD1	TRBJ2-6	-	TGTGCCAGCAGTTTCCGGACAGGGGCCTCTGGGGCCAACGTCCTGACTTTC	CASSFRTGASGANVLTF
TRBV13	-	TRBJ1-2	-	TGTGCCAGCAGCTCATGGACAGCCTCTGGAGGCTACACCTTC	CASSSWTASGGYTF
TRBV4-1	-	TRBJ1-4	-	TGCGCCAGCAGCCATACAGGGACTAATGAAAAACTGTTTTTT	CASSHTGTNEKLFF
TRBV28	TRBD2	TRBJ2-7	-	TGTGCCAGCAGTTTATCCGGACTAGCGGGAGATAAAACCTACGAGCAGTACTTC	CASSLSGLAGDKTYEQYF
TRBV11-2	-	TRBJ2-4	-	TGTGCCAGCAGCCCCACAGGGCTAGGGAACATTCAGTACTTC	CASSPTGLGNIQYF
TRBV11-2	-	TRBJ2-3	-	TGTGCCAGCAGCTTTCAGACTGCAGCTAGCACAGATACGCAGTATTTT	CASSFQTAASTDTQYF
TRBV6-5	-	TRBJ1-1	-	TGTGCCAGCAGTTTTGGTTCGGGCACTGAAGCTTTCTTT	CASSFGSGTEAFF
TRBV10-3	TRBD1	TRBJ1-2	-	TGTGCCATCAGTGGGGACAGCTATGGCTACACCTTC	CAISGDSYGYTF
TRBV28	-	TRBJ2-2	-	TGTGCCAGCAGCCCGAGAATCGGGGGGCCGGGCGGGGAGCTGTTTTTT	CASSPRIGGPGGELFF
TRBV18	TRBD1	TRBJ1-3	-	TGTGCCAGCTCACCAACGGGACAGGCAGGAAACACCATATATTTT	CASSPTGQAGNTIYF
TRBV29-1	TRBD1	TRBJ2-7	-	TGCAGCGTTGAACGGGACAGGGGGAACGAGCAGTATTTC	CSVERDRGNEQYF
TRBV24-1	TRBD1	TRBJ1-3	-	TGTGCCACCAGTGATTCGACAGGGAGCTCTGGAAACACCATATATTTT	CATSDSTGSSGNTIYF
TRBV4-1	-	TRBJ1-5	-	TGCGCCAGCAGCCAAGCCCCTACCATGGACAGAAGCAATCAGCCCCAGCATTTT	CASSQAPTMDRSNQPQHF
TRBV19	TRBD1	TRBJ1-6	-	TGTGCCAGTAGTATCAGGACAGGGGGTGGTTCACCCCTCCACTTT	CASSIRTGGGSPLHF
TRBV6-5	-	TRBJ1-1	-	TGTGCCAGCAGCAGGGATGCCGGCACTGAAGCTTTCTTT	CASSRDAGTEAFF
TRBV7-7	-	TRBJ2-5	few	TGTGCCAGCAGCTTAGGTTGGCGAGGAAAAGAGACCCAGTACTTC	CASSLGWRGKETQYF
TRBV4-1	-	TRBJ1-6	-	TGCGCCAGCAGCCAAGATCGGAATTCACCCCTCCACTTT	CASSQDRNSPLHF
TRBV5-4	-	TRBJ2-3	-	TGTGCCAGCAGCGCGGGCGCGGGGAGCACAGATACGCAGTATTTT	CASSAGAGSTDTQYF
TRBV7-9	-	TRBJ2-2	-	TGTGCCAGCAGCTTAGCACTCACCGGGGAGCTGTTTTTT	CASSLALTGELFF
TRBV5-1	-	TRBJ2-3	-	TGCGCCAGCAGCTTGGCCGAGGCAGATACGCAGTATTTT	CASSLAEADTQYF
TRBV18	-	TRBJ1-1	-	TGTGCCAGCTCACCAGGGGGGGTGAACACTGAAGCTTTCTTT	CASSPGGVNTEAFF
TRBV2	-	TRBJ2-3	-	TGTGCCAGCACTATACAGCTACGGGATACGCAGTATTTT	CASTIQLRDTQYF
TRBV5-5	TRBD1	TRBJ2-5	-	TGTGCCAGCAGCTCCCCGACAGGGGGGGAGACCCAGTACTTC	CASSSPTGGETQYF
TRBV11-2	-	TRBJ2-1	-	TGTGCCAGCAGCGGTCAGGGGACAAGCTCCTACAATGAGCAGTTCTTC	CASSGQGTSSYNEQFF
TRBV5-4	-	TRBJ2-6	-	TGTGCCAGCAGCTTGATCACTGGGGCCAACGTCCTGACTTTC	CASSLITGANVLTF
TRBV28	-	TRBJ2-7	-	TGTGCCAGCAGCCTTGCAGGGCAGTCGATACTCGCGGGGTTGAGGTACTTC	CASSLAGQSILAGLRYF
TRBV5-1	TRBD2	TRBJ2-1	-	TGCGCCAGCAGAGGGACTAGCGGGGTGGATGAGCAGTTCTTC	CASRGTSGVDEQFF
TRBV28	-	TRBJ1-6	once	TGTGCCAGCACTGAGGGCGGGGGTTATAATTCACCCCTCCACTTT	CASTEGGGYNSPLHF
TRBV5-4	TRBD1	TRBJ1-2	-	TGTGCCAGCAGGCAAACAGGGGGAAGCTACTATGGCTACACCTTC	CASRQTGGSYYGYTF
TRBV12-2	-	TRBJ2-7	few	TGTGCAAGTCGCTTAAGGCGGGAGGTTACCTACGAGCAGTACTTC	CASRLRREVTYEQYF
TRBV6-2/TRBV6-3	-	TRBJ1-4	-	TGTGCCAGCAGCTTCACGGTGAATGAAAAACTGTTTTTT	CASSFTVNEKLFF